At least ten counts were recorded for the clone carrying this TCR beta chain. Its antigen is unknown. Germline CDR1 reads GTSNPN; CDR2 reads SVGIG (reference sequence). The length of the CDR3 is 18 residues. V lost 3 bases to trimming and J lost 6 bases; unmatched junction nucleotides: 17. This sample was taken from a study of spatial heterogeneity in lung cancer. At the level of the study: In the raw reads, each unique TCR and UMI combination was present more than ten times on average. Study-wide findings and caveats: Relative to follow-up, resection was when ubiquitous expanded tumor TCRs appeared more in blood.

MiXCR was run by TCRdb on the 5' RACE reads, yielding one entry per CDR3 protein. The sample gives approximately 11,000 distinct CDR3 sequences, roughly 3.7% of which show up once; about half is in the top ten. Documented time point: sample taken at primary tumor resection. The donor group consisted of around 66 patients who had untreated, early-stage non-small cell lung cancer. Whole RNA, isolated from tumor, nontumor lung or frozen PBMC, was sequenced without prior sorting. Material: PBMCs, obtained at surgery. V usage is TRBV30 and J usage is TRBJ2-1; 10 nucleotides agree with TRBD2. This TCR was recovered from a female donor with early-stage non-small cell lung cancer. The CDR3 sequence is CAWSPTNVLAGAPNEQFF. CDR3 DNA: TGTGCCTGGAGCCCCACGAACGTCCTAGCGGGAGCCCCCAATGAGCAGTTCTTC.